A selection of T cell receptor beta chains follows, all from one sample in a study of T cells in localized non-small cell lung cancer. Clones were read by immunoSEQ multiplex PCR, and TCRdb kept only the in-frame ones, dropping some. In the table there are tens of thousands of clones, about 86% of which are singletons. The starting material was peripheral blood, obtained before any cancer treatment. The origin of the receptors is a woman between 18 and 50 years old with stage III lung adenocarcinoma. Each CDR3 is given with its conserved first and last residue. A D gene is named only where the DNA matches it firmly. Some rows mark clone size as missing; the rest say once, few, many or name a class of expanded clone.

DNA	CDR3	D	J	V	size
TGTGCCAGCAGTGACGGGCCCAGCCCCTACGAGCAGTACTTC	CASSDGPSPYEQYF	-	TRBJ2-7	TRBV2	-
TGTGCCAGCAGCTTAGTCGGGGGGGCAAATGAGCAGTTCTTC	CASSLVGGANEQFF	TRBD2	TRBJ2-1	TRBV11-2	-
TGTGCCAGTAGTCGGACAGTTACAGACACTGAAGCTTTCTTT	CASSRTVTDTEAFF	-	TRBJ1-1	TRBV19	-
TGCGCCAGCAGCTTGTGGGACACAAGCACAGATACGCAGTATTTT	CASSLWDTSTDTQYF	-	TRBJ2-3	TRBV5-1	few
TGCAGTGCTAGAAGGGCGAGTGAGCAGTTCTTC	CSARRASEQFF	-	TRBJ2-1	TRBV20-1	-
TGCAGCGTAAAGCGGGGGGACCACAATGAGCAGTTCTTC	CSVKRGDHNEQFF	TRBD2	TRBJ2-1	TRBV29-1	-
TGTGCCAGCAGTGGCCGGGAGTCCCGAACTAATGAAAAACTGTTTTTT	CASSGRESRTNEKLFF	-	TRBJ1-4	TRBV6-1	-
TGTGCCAGCAGCTCCCCCGGGCCCCTCCACTTT	CASSSPGPLHF	-	TRBJ1-6	TRBV7-9	-
TGTGCCAGCAGCGTTGGGGATCTGGAGACCCAGTACTTC	CASSVGDLETQYF	-	TRBJ2-5	TRBV9	-
TGTGCCAGCAGTTCGCCGGACAGACTTAACTATGGCTACACCTTC	CASSSPDRLNYGYTF	-	TRBJ1-2	TRBV6-5	-
TGCGCCAGCAGAGGACTAGTCTCCTACAATGAGCAGTTCTTC	CASRGLVSYNEQFF	TRBD2	TRBJ2-1	TRBV4-1	-
TGTGCCAGCAGCTTGATGACAGGGTCTAGTGAAGCTTTCTTT	CASSLMTGSSEAFF	TRBD1	TRBJ1-1	TRBV7-9	-
TGTGCCAGCCGCGCGCCGGGACAGTCTTATGGCTACACCTTC	CASRAPGQSYGYTF	TRBD1	TRBJ1-2	TRBV6-6	-
TGTGCCGCGGATAGGGACACAGATACGCAGTATTTT	CAADRDTDTQYF	-	TRBJ2-3	TRBV6-1	-
TGTGCCAGCAGCTTAGATAAGGGCCCGGGAGTCAGTTCACCCCTCCACTTT	CASSLDKGPGVSSPLHF	-	TRBJ1-6	TRBV11-2	-
TGTGCCAGCAGTTTGAGGGCAGCGAACACTGAAGCTTTCTTT	CASSLRAANTEAFF	-	TRBJ1-1	TRBV6-5	once
TGTGCCAGCAGTGCGGGACAGGGGGCGGACTATGGCTACACCTTC	CASSAGQGADYGYTF	TRBD1	TRBJ1-2	TRBV2	once
TGCGCCAGCAGTGCGACGGGGGGCTCCTACGAGCAGTACTTC	CASSATGGSYEQYF	TRBD2	TRBJ2-7	TRBV10-2	-
TGCGCCAGCAGGCCGGGTTCTAACTATGGCTACACCTTC	CASRPGSNYGYTF	-	TRBJ1-2	TRBV5-1	-
TGTGCCTGGGTCCCCGTTGGAAACACCATATATTTT	CAWVPVGNTIYF	-	TRBJ1-3	TRBV30	once
TGTGCCAGCAGCGTAGATGGTCACTCTGGAAACACCATATATTTT	CASSVDGHSGNTIYF	-	TRBJ1-3	TRBV9	-
TGTGCCAGCAGCTCGAAGACAGGGGAAGAGACCCAGTACTTC	CASSSKTGEETQYF	TRBD1	TRBJ2-5	TRBV5-4	-
TGCGCCAGCAGCCGGGACAGCAATCAGCCCCAGCATTTT	CASSRDSNQPQHF	-	TRBJ1-5	TRBV4-1	few
TGTGCCAGCAGTGAAGCGGCCGGGGAGGGGCAAGATGAAGCTTTCTTT	CASSEAAGEGQDEAFF	-	TRBJ1-1	TRBV6-1	-
TGTGCCAGCAACCACTGGGACAGGGGGAGGAACGAGCAGTACTTC	CASNHWDRGRNEQYF	TRBD1	TRBJ2-7	TRBV6-6	-
TGTGCCAGCAGTTCTTCTAGCGATGATTCACCCCTCCACTTT	CASSSSSDDSPLHF	-	TRBJ1-6	TRBV6-6	-
TGTGCCAGCAGTTCGGACAGGGGAGCCAATTCACCCCTCCACTTT	CASSSDRGANSPLHF	TRBD1	TRBJ1-6	TRBV6-6	-
TGTGCCAGCAGCTTGGGACGGTCGGGGAACCAAGAGACCCAGTACTTC	CASSLGRSGNQETQYF	-	TRBJ2-5	TRBV5-4	-
TGTGCCAGCAGCTCCCGGGACAGGGGTCTCCAAGAGACCCAGTACTTC	CASSSRDRGLQETQYF	TRBD1	TRBJ2-5	TRBV5-6	-
TGTGCCAGCAGCCGGGGGACCCACAATGAGCAGTTCTTC	CASSRGTHNEQFF	-	TRBJ2-1	TRBV14	few
TGTGCCAGCAGCCATCAGGAGAGGAGTACGCAGTATTTT	CASSHQERSTQYF	-	TRBJ2-3	TRBV14	-
TGTGCCAGCTCACCTGAACGAACCATTACTAGCGGGGGATACTACAATGAGCAGTTCTTC	CASSPERTITSGGYYNEQFF	TRBD2	TRBJ2-1	TRBV18	-
TGTGCCAGCAGTTTGGGCAGGGTAGGGGCCTACGAGCAGTACTTC	CASSLGRVGAYEQYF	-	TRBJ2-7	TRBV6-5	-
TGTGCCAGCTCACAAGCCGGGACAACTTACGAGCAGTACTTC	CASSQAGTTYEQYF	-	TRBJ2-7	TRBV18	few
TGTGCCAGCTCACTCGGGGGCTCGAACACTGAAGCTTTCTTT	CASSLGGSNTEAFF	-	TRBJ1-1	TRBV18	-
TGTGCCAGCAGTTACGTGCAGGGACCGAACACTGAAGCTTTCTTT	CASSYVQGPNTEAFF	-	TRBJ1-1	TRBV6-6	-
TGTGCCAGCAGCCAGGGGCGTGACACTGAAGCTTTCTTT	CASSQGRDTEAFF	-	TRBJ1-1	TRBV6-1	-
TGCGCCAGCAGCTTGACAGGCGTGACAGATACGCAGTATTTT	CASSLTGVTDTQYF	-	TRBJ2-3	TRBV5-1	-
TGTGCCAGTAGTCCGACCTACCAGGGTGTGGACATTCAGTACTTC	CASSPTYQGVDIQYF	-	TRBJ2-4	TRBV19	once
TGTGCCTTTAGCGGGGCCGGGGAGCTGTTTTTT	CAFSGAGELFF	TRBD2	TRBJ2-2	TRBV30	-
TGTGCCAGCAGCCAAACAGGGTGGTGGGGCTACACCTTC	CASSQTGWWGYTF	-	TRBJ1-2	TRBV14	-
TGTGCCAGCAGCCCCGCGACGGGACCCGGGGAGCTGTTTTTT	CASSPATGPGELFF	-	TRBJ2-2	TRBV5-6	-
TGTGCCAGCAGCCCTCGACAGGGAGTGGTCGAGCAGTACTTC	CASSPRQGVVEQYF	TRBD1	TRBJ2-7	TRBV5-4	-
TGTGCCAGCAGAGCCACAGGGGGCCAGCCCCAGCATTTT	CASRATGGQPQHF	TRBD1	TRBJ1-5	TRBV28	-
TGTGCCAGCACCAAGAGGACTAGCGGAGAGACCCAGTACTTC	CASTKRTSGETQYF	TRBD2	TRBJ2-5	TRBV2	once
TGTGCCAGCACCCATGAGGGGGGTAACACTGAAGCTTTCTTT	CASTHEGGNTEAFF	-	TRBJ1-1	TRBV7-8	-
TGTGCCAGCAGCTTCGGCGGGGGCCAAGAGACCCAGTACTTC	CASSFGGGQETQYF	TRBD2	TRBJ2-5	TRBV7-9	-
TGTGCCACCCATCGGGGGGAGGTCTCTGAAAAACTGTTTTTT	CATHRGEVSEKLFF	-	TRBJ1-4	TRBV7-9	few
TGCGCCAGCAGCATCCAGGGACTAGTATCAGATACGCAGTATTTT	CASSIQGLVSDTQYF	TRBD2	TRBJ2-3	TRBV5-1	-
TGTGCCAGCAGTGACGGTCGGGGCGGCACAGATACGCAGTATTTT	CASSDGRGGTDTQYF	-	TRBJ2-3	TRBV6-4	-
TGTGCCAGCAGTCAACAGGGGTACCAAGAGACCCAGTACTTC	CASSQQGYQETQYF	TRBD1	TRBJ2-5	TRBV2	-
TGCGCCAGCAGCCAGTGGACAGGGCCGAACACTGAAGCTTTCTTT	CASSQWTGPNTEAFF	TRBD1	TRBJ1-1	TRBV4-1	-
TGTGCCAGCAGTTTCTCGGGACAGGGGCTTCACACCGGGGAGCTGTTTTTT	CASSFSGQGLHTGELFF	TRBD1	TRBJ2-2	TRBV27	-